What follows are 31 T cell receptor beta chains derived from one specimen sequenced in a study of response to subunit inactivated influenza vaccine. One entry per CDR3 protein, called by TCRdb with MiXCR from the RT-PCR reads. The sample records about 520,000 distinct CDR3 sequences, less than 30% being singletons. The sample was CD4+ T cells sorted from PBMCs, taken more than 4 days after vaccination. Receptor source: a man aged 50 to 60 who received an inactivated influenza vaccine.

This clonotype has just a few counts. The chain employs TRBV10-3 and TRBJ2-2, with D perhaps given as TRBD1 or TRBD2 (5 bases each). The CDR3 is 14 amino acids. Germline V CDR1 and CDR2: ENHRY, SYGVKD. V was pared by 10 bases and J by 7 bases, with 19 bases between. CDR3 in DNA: TGTGCCACCCGCCGGGACGGCCTACGCGGGGAGCTGTTTTTT. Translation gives CATRRDGLRGELFF.

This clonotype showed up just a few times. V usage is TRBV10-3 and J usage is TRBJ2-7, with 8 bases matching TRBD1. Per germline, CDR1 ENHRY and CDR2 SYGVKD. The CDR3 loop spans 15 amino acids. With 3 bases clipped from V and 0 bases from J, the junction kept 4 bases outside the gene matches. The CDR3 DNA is TGTGCCATCAGTGATTTCGGGACAGGCTCCTACGAGCAGTACTTC. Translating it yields CAISDFGTGSYEQYF.

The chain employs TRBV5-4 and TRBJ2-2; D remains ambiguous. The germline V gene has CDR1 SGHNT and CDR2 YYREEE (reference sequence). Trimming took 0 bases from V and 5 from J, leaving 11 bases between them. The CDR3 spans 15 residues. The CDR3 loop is CASSLDYGSTGELFF. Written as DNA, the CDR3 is TGTGCCAGCAGCTTGGATTACGGGTCGACCGGGGAGCTGTTTTTT.

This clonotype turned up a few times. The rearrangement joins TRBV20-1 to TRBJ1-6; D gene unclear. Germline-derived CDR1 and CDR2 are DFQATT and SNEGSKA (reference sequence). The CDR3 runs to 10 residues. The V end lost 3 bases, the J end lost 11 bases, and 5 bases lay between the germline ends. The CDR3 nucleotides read TGCAGTGCTAGCCCTCCACCCCTCCACTTT. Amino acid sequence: CSASPPPLHF.

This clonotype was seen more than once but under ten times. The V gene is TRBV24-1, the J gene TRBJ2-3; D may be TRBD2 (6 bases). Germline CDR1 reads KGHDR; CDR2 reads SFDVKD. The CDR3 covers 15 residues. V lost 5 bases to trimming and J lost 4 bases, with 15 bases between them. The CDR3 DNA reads TGTGCCACCAGTGGTCCAGCGGGTAGGGCAGATACGCAGTATTTT. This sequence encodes CATSGPAGRADTQYF.

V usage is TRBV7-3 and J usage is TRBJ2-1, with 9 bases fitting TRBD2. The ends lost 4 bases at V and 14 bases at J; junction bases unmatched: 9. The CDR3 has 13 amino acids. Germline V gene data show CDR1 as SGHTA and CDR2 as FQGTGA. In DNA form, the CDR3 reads TGTGCCAGCAGCTCAGATCTAGCGGGAATAAAGTTCTTC. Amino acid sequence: CASSSDLAGIKFF.

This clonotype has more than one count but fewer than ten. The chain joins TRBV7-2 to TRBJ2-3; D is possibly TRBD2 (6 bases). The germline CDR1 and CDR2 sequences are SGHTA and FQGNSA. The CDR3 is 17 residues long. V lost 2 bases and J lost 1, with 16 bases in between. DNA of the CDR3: TGTGCCAGCAGCTTATCAGCTCTCGGAGGGGGCACAGATACGCAGTATTTT. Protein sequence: CASSLSALGGGTDTQYF.

CDR3 DNA: TGTGCCAGCAGTTACTCCGCAGGTGTTTACTACGAGCAGTACTTC. It codes for CASSYSAGVYYEQYF. The chain links TRBV6-5 to TRBJ2-7, with D unresolved. V gave up 0 bases and J gave up 3 bases, with 12 bases separating them. The CDR3 has 15 residues. Germline V lookup: CDR1 MNHEY, CDR2 SVGAGI.

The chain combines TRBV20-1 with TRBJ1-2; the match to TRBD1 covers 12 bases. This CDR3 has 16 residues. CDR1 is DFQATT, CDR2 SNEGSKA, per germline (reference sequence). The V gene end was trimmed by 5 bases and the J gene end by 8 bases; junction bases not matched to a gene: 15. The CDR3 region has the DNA TGCAGTGCTCCGAAGACCGGGACAGGGGGCGAAAAAGGCTACACCTTC. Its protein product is CSAPKTGTGGEKGYTF.

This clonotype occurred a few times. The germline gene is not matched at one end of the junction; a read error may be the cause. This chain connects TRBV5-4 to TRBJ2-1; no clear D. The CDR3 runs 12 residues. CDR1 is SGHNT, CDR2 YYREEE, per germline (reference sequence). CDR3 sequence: CASSLEVNPSVF. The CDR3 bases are TGTGCCAGCAGCTTGGAAGTCAACCCCAGTGTCTTC.

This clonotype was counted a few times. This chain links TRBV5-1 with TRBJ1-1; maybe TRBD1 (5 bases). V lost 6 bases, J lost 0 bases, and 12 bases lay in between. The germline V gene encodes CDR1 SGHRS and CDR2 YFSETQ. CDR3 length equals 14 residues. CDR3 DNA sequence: TGCGCCAGCAAGGCCGGGGGGTTGAACACTGAAGCTTTCTTT. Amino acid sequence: CASKAGGLNTEAFF.

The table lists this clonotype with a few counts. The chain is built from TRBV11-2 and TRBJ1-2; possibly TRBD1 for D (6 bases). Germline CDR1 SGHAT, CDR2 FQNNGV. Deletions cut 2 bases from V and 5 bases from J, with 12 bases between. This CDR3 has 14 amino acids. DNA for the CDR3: TGTGCCAGCAGCTTATGGGGGCTGGGGTATGGCTACACCTTC. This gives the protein CASSLWGLGYGYTF.

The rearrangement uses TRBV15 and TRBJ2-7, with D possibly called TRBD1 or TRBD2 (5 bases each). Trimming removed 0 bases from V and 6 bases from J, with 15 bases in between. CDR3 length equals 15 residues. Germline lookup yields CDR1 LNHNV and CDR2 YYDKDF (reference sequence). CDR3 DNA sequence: TGTGCCACCAGCAGAGATCCTAATACGGGGACCGAGCAGTACTTC. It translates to CATSRDPNTGTEQYF.

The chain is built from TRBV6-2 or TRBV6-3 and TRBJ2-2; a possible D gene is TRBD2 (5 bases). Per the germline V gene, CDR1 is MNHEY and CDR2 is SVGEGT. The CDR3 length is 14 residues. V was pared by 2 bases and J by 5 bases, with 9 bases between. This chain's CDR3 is CASSYVRGTGELFF. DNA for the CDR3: TGTGCCAGCAGTTACGTTCGGGGAACCGGGGAGCTGTTTTTT.

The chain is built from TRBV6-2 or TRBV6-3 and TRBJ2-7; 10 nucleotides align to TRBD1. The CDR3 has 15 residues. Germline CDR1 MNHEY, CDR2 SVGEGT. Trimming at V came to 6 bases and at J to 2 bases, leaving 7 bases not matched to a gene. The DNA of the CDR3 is TGTGCCAGCAGAGACCGGGACAGGGGAACCTACGAGCAGTACTTC. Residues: CASRDRDRGTYEQYF.

CDR3 sequence reads: CASSYGGRGSSGANVLTF. The CDR3 DNA reads TGTGCCAGCAGTTACGGCGGCAGGGGTAGCTCTGGGGCCAACGTCCTGACTTTC. This chain joins TRBV6-5 and TRBJ2-6; TRBD1 might be the D (6 bases). The CDR3 is 18 residues long. From germline, CDR1 is MNHEY and CDR2 SVGAGI. V was trimmed by 2 bases and J by 0 bases, leaving 14 bases between them.

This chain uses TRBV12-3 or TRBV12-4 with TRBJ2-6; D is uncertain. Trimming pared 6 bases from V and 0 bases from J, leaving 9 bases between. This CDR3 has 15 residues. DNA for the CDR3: TGTGCCAGCAGGGGAAGGCGCTCTGGGGCCAACGTCCTGACTTTC. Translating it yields CASRGRRSGANVLTF.

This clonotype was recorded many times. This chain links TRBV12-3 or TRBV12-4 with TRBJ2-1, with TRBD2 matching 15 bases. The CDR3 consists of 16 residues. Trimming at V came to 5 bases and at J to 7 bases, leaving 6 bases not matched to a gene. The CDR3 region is CASSPGLAGGYNEQFF. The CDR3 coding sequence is TGTGCCAGCAGTCCCGGACTAGCGGGAGGGTATAATGAGCAGTTCTTC.

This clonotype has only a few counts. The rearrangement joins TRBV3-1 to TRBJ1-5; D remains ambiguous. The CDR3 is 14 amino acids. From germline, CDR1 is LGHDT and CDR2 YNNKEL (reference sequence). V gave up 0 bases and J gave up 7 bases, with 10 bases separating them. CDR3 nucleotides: TGTGCCAGCAGCCAAGAGCCCGGGTCCCAGCCCCAGCATTTT. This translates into CASSQEPGSQPQHF.

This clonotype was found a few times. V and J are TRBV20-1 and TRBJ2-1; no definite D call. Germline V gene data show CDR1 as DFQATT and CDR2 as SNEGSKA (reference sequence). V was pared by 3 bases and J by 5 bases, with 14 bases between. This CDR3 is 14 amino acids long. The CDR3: CSASFLSNNNEQFF. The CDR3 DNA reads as TGCAGTGCTAGTTTTCTATCAAACAACAATGAGCAGTTCTTC.

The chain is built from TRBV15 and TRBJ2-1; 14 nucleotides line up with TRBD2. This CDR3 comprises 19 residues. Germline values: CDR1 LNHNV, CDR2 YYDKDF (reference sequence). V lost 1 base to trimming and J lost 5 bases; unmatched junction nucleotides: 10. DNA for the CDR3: TGTGCCACCAGCAGAGGGGGGACTAGCGGGAGTCGGGGTGACAATGAGCAGTTCTTC. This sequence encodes CATSRGGTSGSRGDNEQFF.

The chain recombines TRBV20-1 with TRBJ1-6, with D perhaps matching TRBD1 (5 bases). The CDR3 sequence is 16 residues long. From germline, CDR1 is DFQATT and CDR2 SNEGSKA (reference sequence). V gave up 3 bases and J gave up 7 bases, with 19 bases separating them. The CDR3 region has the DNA TGCAGTGCTAGGCTTAGCGGGGGAGGAGAAAATTCACCCCTCCACTTT. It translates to CSARLSGGGENSPLHF.

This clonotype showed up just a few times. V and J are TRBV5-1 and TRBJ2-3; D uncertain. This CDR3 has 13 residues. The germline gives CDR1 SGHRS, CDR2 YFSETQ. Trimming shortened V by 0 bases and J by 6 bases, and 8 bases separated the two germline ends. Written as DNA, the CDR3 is TGCGCCAGCAGCTTGGGGGCCCTGGATACGCAGTATTTT. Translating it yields CASSLGALDTQYF.

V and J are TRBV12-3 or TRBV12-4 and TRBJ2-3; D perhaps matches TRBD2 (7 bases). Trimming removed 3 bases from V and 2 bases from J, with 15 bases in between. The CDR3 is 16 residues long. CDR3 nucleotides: TGTGCCAGCAGTTTTCGGCGGGGGACATACACAGATACGCAGTATTTT. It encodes CASSFRRGTYTDTQYF.

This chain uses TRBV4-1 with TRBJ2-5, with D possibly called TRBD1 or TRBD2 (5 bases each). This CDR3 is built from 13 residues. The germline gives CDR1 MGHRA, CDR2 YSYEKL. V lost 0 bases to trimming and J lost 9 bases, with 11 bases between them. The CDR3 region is CASSQDRQRAQYF. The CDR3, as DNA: TGCGCCAGCAGCCAAGATAGACAGAGGGCCCAGTACTTC.

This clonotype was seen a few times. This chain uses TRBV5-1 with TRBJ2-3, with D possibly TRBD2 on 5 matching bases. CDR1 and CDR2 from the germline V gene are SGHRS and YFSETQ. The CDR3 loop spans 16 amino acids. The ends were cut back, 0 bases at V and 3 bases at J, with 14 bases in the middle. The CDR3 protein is CASSLASASSTDTQYF. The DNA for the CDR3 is TGCGCCAGCAGCTTGGCTTCTGCTAGCAGTACAGATACGCAGTATTTT.

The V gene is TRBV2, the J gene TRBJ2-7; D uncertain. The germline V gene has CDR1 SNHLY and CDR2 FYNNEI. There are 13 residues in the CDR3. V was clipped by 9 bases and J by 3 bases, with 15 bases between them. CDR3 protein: CASKKEPRYEQYF. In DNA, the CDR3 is TGTGCCAGTAAGAAAGAACCCCGCTACGAGCAGTACTTC.

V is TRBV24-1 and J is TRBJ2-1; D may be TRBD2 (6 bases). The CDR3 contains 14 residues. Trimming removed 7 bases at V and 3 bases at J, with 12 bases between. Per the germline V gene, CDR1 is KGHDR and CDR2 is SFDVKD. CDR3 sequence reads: CATREGTGYNEQFF. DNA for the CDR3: TGTGCCACCAGGGAGGGGACGGGCTACAATGAGCAGTTCTTC.

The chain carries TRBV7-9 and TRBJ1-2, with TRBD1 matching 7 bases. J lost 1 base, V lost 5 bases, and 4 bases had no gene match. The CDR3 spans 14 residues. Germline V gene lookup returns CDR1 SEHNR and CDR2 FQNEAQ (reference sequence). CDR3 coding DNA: TGTGCCAGCAGCCCCTGGGACAGTAACTATGGCTACACCTTC. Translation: CASSPWDSNYGYTF. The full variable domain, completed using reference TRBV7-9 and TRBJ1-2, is DTGVSQNPRHKITKRGQNVTFRCDPISEHNRLYWYRQTLGQGPEFLTYFQNEAQLEKSRLLSDRFSAERPKGSFSTLEIQRTEQGDSAMYLCASSPWDSNYGYTFGSGTRLTVV.

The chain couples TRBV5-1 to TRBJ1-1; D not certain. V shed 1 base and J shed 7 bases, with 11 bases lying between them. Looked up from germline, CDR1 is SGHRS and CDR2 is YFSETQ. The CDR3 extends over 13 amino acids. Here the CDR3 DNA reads TGCGCCAGCAGCTTGAGTCTACAGAGTGAAGCTTTCTTT. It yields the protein CASSLSLQSEAFF.

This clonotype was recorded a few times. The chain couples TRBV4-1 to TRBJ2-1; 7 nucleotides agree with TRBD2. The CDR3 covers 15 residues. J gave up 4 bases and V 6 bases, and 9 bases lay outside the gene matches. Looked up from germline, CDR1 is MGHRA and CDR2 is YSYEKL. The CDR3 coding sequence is TGCGCCAGCAGTCTAGGACTAGGCTTTTACAATGAGCAGTTCTTC. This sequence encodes CASSLGLGFYNEQFF.